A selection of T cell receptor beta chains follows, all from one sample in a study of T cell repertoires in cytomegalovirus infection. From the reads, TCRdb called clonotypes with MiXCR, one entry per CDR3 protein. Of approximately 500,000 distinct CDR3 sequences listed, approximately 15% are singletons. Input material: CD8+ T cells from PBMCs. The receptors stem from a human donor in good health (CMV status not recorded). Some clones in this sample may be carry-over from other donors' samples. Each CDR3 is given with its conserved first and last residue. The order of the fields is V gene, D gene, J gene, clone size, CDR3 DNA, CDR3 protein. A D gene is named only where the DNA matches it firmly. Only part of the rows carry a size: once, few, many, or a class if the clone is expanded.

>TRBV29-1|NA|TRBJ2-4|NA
TGCAGCGTGAAATCTGCCAAAAACATTCAGTACTTC
CSVKSAKNIQYF
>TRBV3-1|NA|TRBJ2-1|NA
TGTGCCAGCAGCAGAAGGTACAGGGAAGAGAACTCCTACAATGAGCAGTTCTTC
CASSRRYREENSYNEQFF
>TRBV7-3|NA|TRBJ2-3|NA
TGTGCCAGCAGCTTTACAGGGTCCGGCACAGATACGCAGTATTTT
CASSFTGSGTDTQYF
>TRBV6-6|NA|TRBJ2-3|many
TGTGCCAGCAGTTACGGCGGGTCTAGCACAGATACGCAGTATTTT
CASSYGGSSTDTQYF
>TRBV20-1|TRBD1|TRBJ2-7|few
TGCAGTGCGCTGACAGGGGACTCCTACGAGCAGTACTTC
CSALTGDSYEQYF
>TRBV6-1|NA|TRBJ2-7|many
TGTGCCAGCAGTGAAGACCGGGACAACTACGAGCAGTACTTC
CASSEDRDNYEQYF
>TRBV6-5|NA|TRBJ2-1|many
TGTGCCAGCAGTTACTCTCGGGATAATGAGCAGTTCTTC
CASSYSRDNEQFF
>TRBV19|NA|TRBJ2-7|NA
TGTGCCAGTAGTGACGGGATCTCCTACGAGCAGTACTTC
CASSDGISYEQYF
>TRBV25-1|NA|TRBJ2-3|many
TGTGCCAGCAGTGACCCCTTCACAGATACGCAGTATTTT
CASSDPFTDTQYF
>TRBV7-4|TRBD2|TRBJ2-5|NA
TGTGCCAGCCAGTGGGCGGGAGAAGAGACCCAGTACTTC
CASQWAGEETQYF
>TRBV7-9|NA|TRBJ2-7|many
TGTGCCAGCAGTCCCGTGTCAAATTACATAAATGGCGAGCAGTACTTC
CASSPVSNYINGEQYF
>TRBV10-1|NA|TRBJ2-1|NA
TGCGCCAGCAGCCCTCGGTCACGGGGCCCCCCTTTGGTAGAGCAGTTCTTC
CASSPRSRGPPLVEQFF
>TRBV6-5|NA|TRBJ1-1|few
TGTGCCAGCAGTTACTCCGGAGAGGCCACTGAAGCTTTCTTT
CASSYSGEATEAFF
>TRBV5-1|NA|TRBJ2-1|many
TGCGCCAGTGCAGGGGACTACTCCTACAATGAGCAGTTCTTC
CASAGDYSYNEQFF
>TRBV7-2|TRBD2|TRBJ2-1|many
TGTGCCAGCAGCTTAGGGACTAGCAACTACAATGAGCAGTTCTTC
CASSLGTSNYNEQFF
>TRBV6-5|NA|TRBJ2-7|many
TGTGCCAGCACCTCCGACTATACCGCCTACGAGCAGTACTTC
CASTSDYTAYEQYF
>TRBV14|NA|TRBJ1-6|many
TGTGCCAGCAGCCAAGATCCGGAGGGCCCGGGTTCACCCCTCCACTTT
CASSQDPEGPGSPLHF
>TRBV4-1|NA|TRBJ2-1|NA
TGCGCCAGCATTGGGGGGGGGCTCAATGAGCAGATCTTC
CASIGGGLNEQIF
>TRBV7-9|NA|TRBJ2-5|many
TGTGCCAGCAGCCCCCCGGACACCCCTCGGACCCAGTACTTC
CASSPPDTPRTQYF
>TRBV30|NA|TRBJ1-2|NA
TGTGCCTGGCGGTCGAGGGGCTACACCTTC
CAWRSRGYTF
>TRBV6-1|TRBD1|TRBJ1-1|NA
TGTGCCAGCACAGACAGGGCGAACACTGAAGCTTTCTTT
CASTDRANTEAFF
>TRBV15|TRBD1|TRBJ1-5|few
TGTGCCACCAGCAAACAGGGGGCTTCCAATCAGCCCCAGCATTTT
CATSKQGASNQPQHF
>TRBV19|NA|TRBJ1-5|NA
TGTGCCAGTAGTATAGTTGGGCTTGGGAATCAGCCCCAGCATTTT
CASSIVGLGNQPQHF
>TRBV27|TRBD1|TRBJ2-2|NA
TGTGCCAGCAGTTCACCTCAGGGGGCGGCCGGGGAGCTGTTTTTT
CASSSPQGAAGELFF
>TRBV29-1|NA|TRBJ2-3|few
TGCAGCGTTTCAGGGGGGCGTAGCACAGATACGCAGTATTTT
CSVSGGRSTDTQYF
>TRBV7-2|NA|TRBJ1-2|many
TGTGCCAGCAGCTTAGTATCAGGGCCCCCCCGCAACTATGGCTACACCTTC
CASSLVSGPPRNYGYTF
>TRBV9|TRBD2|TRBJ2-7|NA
TGTGCCAGCAGCGGTAGCGGGGGGTTGTACGAGCAGTACTTC
CASSGSGGLYEQYF
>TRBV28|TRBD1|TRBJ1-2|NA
TGTGCCAGCAGGACAGGGGGCAATGGCTACACCTTC
CASRTGGNGYTF
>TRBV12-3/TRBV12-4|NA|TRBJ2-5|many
TGTGCCAGCAGTTTACGAAGGGGACGGGAGACCCAGTACTTC
CASSLRRGRETQYF
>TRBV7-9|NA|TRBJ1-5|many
TGTGCCAGCAGCTTTAATAGCAATCAGCCCCAGCATTTT
CASSFNSNQPQHF
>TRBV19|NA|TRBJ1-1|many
TGTGCCAGTACCTATGGGGGCAGGGCAAGCACTGAAGCTTTCTTT
CASTYGGRASTEAFF
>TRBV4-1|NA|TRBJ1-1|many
TGCGCCAGCAGCCAAGAAGTGGGGGCCATGAACACTGAAGCTTTCTTT
CASSQEVGAMNTEAFF
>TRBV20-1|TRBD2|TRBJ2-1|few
TGCAGTGCTAGAGATCCCGCGGGGGACTACAATGAGCAGTTCTTC
CSARDPAGDYNEQFF
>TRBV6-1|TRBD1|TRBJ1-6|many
TGTGCCGGACAGGGGGGGGACTCCTATAATTCACCCCTCCACTTT
CAGQGGDSYNSPLHF
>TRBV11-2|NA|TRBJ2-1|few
TGTGCCAGCAGCTCCCGGGACCCCTACGGCGATGAGCAGTTCTTC
CASSSRDPYGDEQFF
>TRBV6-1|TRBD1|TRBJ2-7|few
TGTGCCAGCAGTGAAAACGGACAGGGAATTATCTACGAGCAGTACTTC
CASSENGQGIIYEQYF
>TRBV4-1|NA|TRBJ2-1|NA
TGCGCCAGCAGCCAAGGCGGCACAAACAATGAGCAGTTCTTC
CASSQGGTNNEQFF
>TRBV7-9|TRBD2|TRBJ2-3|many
TGTGCCAGCAGCGGACTGATGCTAGCGGGAGGGAACACCGGGGACCCAGATACGCAGTATTTT
CASSGLMLAGGNTGDPDTQYF
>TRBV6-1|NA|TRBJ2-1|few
TGTGCCAGCTTAGGGGGCCAGGGACTCAATGAGCAGTTCTTC
CASLGGQGLNEQFF
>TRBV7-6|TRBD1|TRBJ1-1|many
TGTGCCAGCAGCTTGGGACAGGGTCACACTGAAGCTTTCTTT
CASSLGQGHTEAFF
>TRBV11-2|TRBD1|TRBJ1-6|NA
TGTGCCAGCAGCTCCGAAGACAGGGGGCCCCGGTCACCCCTCCACTTT
CASSSEDRGPRSPLHF
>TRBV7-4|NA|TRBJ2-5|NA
TGTGCCAGCGCCAGGTCCTCAGAGACCCAGTACTTC
CASARSSETQYF
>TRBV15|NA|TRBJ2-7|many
TGTGCCACCAGCAGAGCCAGGGGAAACCACGAGCAGTACTTC
CATSRARGNHEQYF
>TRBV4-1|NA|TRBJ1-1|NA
TGCGCCAGCAGCCCCCCAAGGACAGTGAACACTGAAGCTTTCTTT
CASSPPRTVNTEAFF
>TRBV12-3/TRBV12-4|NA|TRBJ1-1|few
TGTGCCAGCAGTTTCCTGGACTTT
CASSFLDF
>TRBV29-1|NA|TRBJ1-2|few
TGCAGCGTTGTCCCGGGAGGGGTTGGTGGCTACACCTTC
CSVVPGGVGGYTF
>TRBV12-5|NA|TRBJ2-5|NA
TGTGCTAGTGGTGACGACCGGGCCAACATCCAAGAGACCCGGTACTTC
CASGDDRANIQETRYF
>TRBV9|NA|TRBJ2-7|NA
TGTGCCAGCAGCGCCAGAGCGGGCCTAGCCTACGAGCAGTACTTC
CASSARAGLAYEQYF
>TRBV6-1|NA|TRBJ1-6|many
TGTGCCAGCAGTCTCACAGGGAGGCATTCACCCCTCCACTTT
CASSLTGRHSPLHF
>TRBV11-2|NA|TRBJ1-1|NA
TGTGCCAGCAGCTTGTGGGGCTTGACAGTGAACACTGAAGCTTTCTTT
CASSLWGLTVNTEAFF
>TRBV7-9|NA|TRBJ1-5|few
TGTGCCAGCAGCTTAGGGGCAACAGAGCGCAATCAGCCCCAGCATTTT
CASSLGATERNQPQHF
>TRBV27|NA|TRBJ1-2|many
TGTGCCAGCAGTTTAAATCCCCCTGGACAGATTAACTATGGCTACACCTTC
CASSLNPPGQINYGYTF
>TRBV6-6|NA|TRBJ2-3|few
TGTGCCAGCAGCCCCCCGTCTAGCACAGATACGCAGTATTTT
CASSPPSSTDTQYF
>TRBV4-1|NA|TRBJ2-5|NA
TGCGCCAGCAGCAGGATAAGTGGACAAGAGACCCAGTACTTC
CASSRISGQETQYF
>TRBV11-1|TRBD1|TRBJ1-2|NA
TGTGCCAGCAGCTACGATACAGGGGCTAACTATGGCTACACCTTC
CASSYDTGANYGYTF
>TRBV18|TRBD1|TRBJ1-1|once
TGTGCCAGCTCACCATGTGATGACAGGGGGCCGGCAGGAGCTTTCTTT
CASSPCDDRGPAGAFF
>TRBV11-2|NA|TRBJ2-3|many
TGTGCCAGCAGCATCCACTCAGATACGCAGTATTTT
CASSIHSDTQYF
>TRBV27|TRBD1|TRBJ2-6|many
TGTGCGTCCGGACAGGGGGCCTTCCTCTCTGGGGCCAACGTCCTGACTTTC
CASGQGAFLSGANVLTF
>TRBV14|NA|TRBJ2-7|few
TGTGCCAGCAGCCAAGAAGAGTGGGAAGTACACCACTTC
CASSQEEWEVHHF
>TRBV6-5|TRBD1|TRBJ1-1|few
TGTGCCAGCAGTCCCGACAGGGGGCATATTAAGGACACTGAAGCTTTCTTT
CASSPDRGHIKDTEAFF